This T cell receptor (beta chain) originates from a study of CD8+CD57+ T cells in acquired aplastic anemia. Overall study context: Quantities of DNA derived from sorted CD4+ and CD8+ cells averaged approximately 3 ug.

Germline V gene data show CDR1 as ENHRY and CDR2 as SYGVKD. The CDR3 has 14 residues. The V and J ends lost 3 bases and 6 bases respectively, with 14 bases between them. This clonotype was counted a few times. The antigen remains undetermined. For CDR3 and TCR beta VDJ profiling, genomic DNA was the template used. TCRdb analysed the reads with MiXCR anew, one entry per CDR3 protein. This sample has about 210,000 distinct CDR3 sequences, with approximately 60% found just once. Regarding the study as a whole: Fewer than 30 CD8+ CDR3 sequences were shared between patients and controls.

The TCR was taken from a human donor in good health. This chain connects TRBV10-3 to TRBJ1-2; TRBD1 might be the D (6 bases). The sequenced sample consisted of sorted CD4+, CD8+, or CD8+CD57+ T cells (not recorded which) from PBMCs. Here the CDR3 reads CAISDDAGVDGYTF. As DNA, the CDR3 is TGTGCCATCAGTGATGACGCAGGGGTGGATGGCTACACCTTC.